A single sample gave rise to the 21 T cell receptor beta chains below, sequenced in a study of blood T cell repertoires in COVID-19. Produced via immunoSEQ multiplex PCR; TCRdb's table is partial and in-frame only. The data contain about 74,000 clones, roughly 88% of them seen just once; the ten biggest clones take up approximately 5.1%. Sequences were obtained from peripheral blood. Source of these receptors: a woman of 80 years or more with acute or convalescent COVID-19.

Worth noting for this clone: One end of the junction is discordant with germline, which a read error may explain. The V and J genes are TRBV10-3 and TRBJ2-7, with 10 bases lining up with TRBD1. Germline lookup yields CDR1 ENHRY and CDR2 SYGVKD. This CDR3 spans 15 amino acids. In DNA form, the CDR3 reads TGTGTCATCAGTGAGGGGGGACAGGGGACCTACGAGCAGTACTTC. Protein product: CVISEGGQGTYEQYF.

The genes are TRBV19 and TRBJ2-1; D remains unclear. V lost 7 bases and J 8 bases, leaving 12 bases between the germline ends. CDR3 length equals 12 residues. Germline loops: CDR1 LNHDA, CDR2 SQIVND (reference sequence). CDR3 amino acids: CASNSFRDEQFF. The CDR3 DNA is TGTGCCAGTAATAGTTTCCGGGATGAGCAGTTCTTC.

Remarks on this clone: Other DNA variants within this sample encode the same CDR3. The chain couples TRBV20-1 to TRBJ2-7; possibly TRBD1 for D (5 bases). Trimming took 3 bases from V and 4 from J, leaving 10 bases between them. CDR1 DFQATT and CDR2 SNEGSKA come from the germline V gene (reference sequence). The CDR3 sequence is 12 residues long. The chain's CDR3 is CSASSQGYEQYF. CDR3 in DNA: TGCAGTGCTAGTAGTCAGGGATACGAGCAGTACTTC.

This sequence joins TRBV7-8 and TRBJ1-1; 9 nucleotides align to TRBD1. CDR1 is SGHVS and CDR2 is FQNEAQ in the germline V gene. V lost 5 bases and J lost 0; bases outside the gene matches: 10. The CDR3 sequence is 17 residues long. CDR3 in amino acids: CASSVPPGQGMNTEAFF. CDR3 in DNA: TGTGCCAGCAGCGTCCCTCCGGGACAGGGAATGAACACTGAAGCTTTCTTT.

The chain couples TRBV7-2 to TRBJ1-5; 7 bases agree with TRBD1. In germline, CDR1 is SGHTA, CDR2 FQGNSA. Trimming took 1 base from V and 4 from J; bases not matched to a gene: 4. The CDR3 contains 15 residues. The CDR3 sequence: CASSLGGQLNQPQHF. The CDR3 DNA reads as TGTGCCAGCAGCTTAGGGGGACAGCTTAATCAGCCCCAGCATTTT.

The chain is built from TRBV28 and TRBJ2-7; 10 bases are a match to TRBD2. CDR3 length: 16 residues. Losses at the gene ends were 2 bases for V and 5 bases for J; bases not matched to a gene: 9. Per the germline V gene, CDR1 is MDHEN and CDR2 is SYDVKM. The CDR3, as DNA: TGTGCCAGCAGTTTACCTGGTGGTAGCGGGGGGAACGAGCAGTACTTC. It translates to CASSLPGGSGGNEQYF.

The chain employs TRBV6-5 and TRBJ1-5; 9 bases fit TRBD1. Losses at the gene ends were 7 bases for V and 7 bases for J; bases not matched to a gene: 5. This CDR3 has 13 amino acids. The germline CDR1 and CDR2 sequences are MNHEY and SVGAGI. The CDR3 loop reads CASTTGGRQPQHF. The CDR3 DNA follows: TGTGCCAGCACCACAGGGGGCAGGCAGCCCCAGCATTTT.

This chain joins TRBV25-1 and TRBJ2-5, with 11 bases lining up with TRBD1. Germline V gives CDR1 MGHDK, CDR2 SYGVNS. This CDR3 has 16 amino acids. Trimming at V came to 6 bases and at J to 5 bases, leaving 11 bases not matched to a gene. Written as DNA, the CDR3 is TGTGCCAGCAGCGGCGGGACAGGGGGAGTGAGGGAGACCCAGTACTTC. Translating it yields CASSGGTGGVRETQYF.

Only one count was recorded for this clone. The chain recombines TRBV18 with TRBJ1-2; tentatively, D is TRBD1 (6 bases). This CDR3 has 14 amino acids. Germline-derived CDR1 and CDR2 are KGHSH and LQKENI. V shed 3 bases and J shed 4 bases, with 12 bases lying between them. CDR3: CASSPGDKSYGYTF. CDR3 DNA sequence: TGTGCCAGCTCACCTGGGGACAAGAGCTATGGCTACACCTTC.

The chain employs TRBV2 and TRBJ2-1; 15 nucleotides line up with TRBD2. In germline, CDR1 is SNHLY, CDR2 FYNNEI. The CDR3 is 16 amino acids. V trimming: 4 bases; J trimming: 7 bases; junction bases outside the gene matches: 5. In nucleotides, the CDR3 is TGTGCCAGCAGTGGGGGACTAGCGGGGGGCAAGAATGAGCAGTTCTTC. As protein: CASSGGLAGGKNEQFF.

The chain carries TRBV11-3 and TRBJ2-2; D may be TRBD1 (6 bases). V dropped 4 bases and J dropped 8 bases, with 11 bases sitting between them. CDR3 length: 13 amino acids. Germline values: CDR1 SGHNT, CDR2 YENEEA. Here the CDR3 DNA reads TGTGCCAGCAGCTCAATACAGGGAGGGGAGCTGTTTTTT. It specifies CASSSIQGGELFF.

The rearrangement links TRBV5-1 to TRBJ2-1; weak D call: TRBD2 (6 bases). The V gene's germline CDR1 is SGHRS and CDR2 YFSETQ. V lost 4 bases to trimming and J lost 1 base, with 12 bases between them. CDR3 length equals 15 residues. CDR3 residues: CASSGGTQSYNEQFF. The CDR3, as DNA: TGCGCCAGCAGCGGCGGGACTCAGTCCTACAATGAGCAGTTCTTC.

The V call is TRBV5-1, the J call TRBJ1-5, with D maybe TRBD1 (5 bases). Trimming left V 5 bases short and J 6 bases short, with 12 bases between. This CDR3 is 13 amino acids long. From germline, CDR1 is SGHRS and CDR2 YFSETQ. CDR3 nucleotide sequence: TGCGCCAGCAGTAAGGAGGGGAGTCAGCCCCAGCATTTT. As protein: CASSKEGSQPQHF.

The chain couples TRBV3-1 (or the pseudogene TRBV3-2) to TRBJ2-6; 10 nucleotides line up with TRBD1. V shed 3 bases and J 2 bases; nucleotides not matched to a gene: 4. The CDR3 length is 17 residues. The germline V gene encodes CDR1 LGHDT and CDR2 YNNKEL (reference sequence). CDR3 nucleotide sequence: TGTGCCAGCAGCCATTCGGACAGGGGGGCTGGGGCCAACGTCCTGACTTTC. Its protein product is CASSHSDRGAGANVLTF.

The CDR3 region is CASSQGLAGTGELFF. CDR3 nucleotide sequence: TGTGCCAGCAGCCAGGGACTAGCGGGTACCGGGGAGCTGTTTTTT. The V call is TRBV4-2, the J call TRBJ2-2, with 12 bases identical to TRBD2. The CDR3 sequence is 15 residues long. The germline CDR1 and CDR2 sequences are LGHNA and YNFKEQ. V was clipped by 3 bases and J by 5 bases; unmatched bases: 1.

This chain joins TRBV18 and TRBJ1-1; 11 nucleotides match TRBD1. Germline CDR1 is KGHSH and CDR2 is LQKENI. The CDR3 has 15 amino acids. After removal of 4 bases from V and 2 bases from J, the junction contained 3 bases not matched to a gene. CDR3 sequence: CASSHGQGANTEAFF. CDR3 DNA: TGTGCCAGCTCACACGGACAGGGGGCTAACACTGAAGCTTTCTTT.

The chain recombines TRBV7-2 with TRBJ1-1; 7 bases fit TRBD1. Germline V gene lookup returns CDR1 SGHTA and CDR2 FQGNSA. This CDR3 has 12 residues. V lost 8 bases, J lost 10 bases, and 10 bases stayed unmatched. The CDR3, as DNA: TGTGCCAGCCCCAGACAGGGCGGGGCAGCTTTCTTT. Protein: CASPRQGGAAFF.

The CDR3 sequence is CASSYSYSADTQYF. CDR3 sequence (DNA): TGTGCCAGCAGTTACTCTTATAGCGCAGATACGCAGTATTTT. The chain joins TRBV6-5 to TRBJ2-3, with D possibly matching TRBD2 (5 bases). The CDR3 is 14 residues long. V shed 0 bases and J shed 4 bases, with 8 bases lying between them. Germline V gene sequence: CDR1 MNHEY, CDR2 SVGAGI.

CDR3 sequence: CASSKGASGMSNEQFF. The CDR3 coding sequence is TGTGCCAGCAGCAAAGGGGCTAGCGGGATGAGCAATGAGCAGTTCTTC. The J gene is TRBJ2-1, the V gene TRBV21-1; the table assigns TRBD2, which was not confirmed against the DNA. TRBV21-1 is a pseudogene segment. The length of the CDR3 is 16 residues.

The chain carries TRBV4-1 and TRBJ1-1, with D perhaps matching TRBD1 (6 bases). The CDR3 sequence is 16 residues long. CDR1 and CDR2 (germline): MGHRA, YSYEKL. With 2 bases removed from V and 10 bases from J, the gap between germline ends came to 23 bases. CDR3 sequence: CASSQSPFRGPVIAFF. The CDR3, as DNA: TGCGCCAGCAGCCAATCTCCCTTCAGGGGCCCTGTCATAGCTTTCTTT.

The chain combines TRBV2 with TRBJ2-2; TRBD1 might be the D (6 bases). Germline CDR1 is SNHLY and CDR2 is FYNNEI. The CDR3 covers 15 residues. V lost 6 bases and J lost 2, with 13 bases in between. CDR3 nucleotides: TGTGCCAGCAGCCTCATGGGGGCCAACACCGGGGAGCTGTTTTTT. It is translated as CASSLMGANTGELFF.